Listed below are T cell receptor beta chains from one sample, sequenced in a study of blood T cell repertoires in COVID-19. Method: immunoSEQ multiplex PCR; TCRdb's copy keeps in-frame clones and lacks some. The sample lists about 280,000 clones, 70% to 90% seen once, with approximately 10% in the top ten. The sequencing sample was made of peripheral blood. The receptors were sampled from a woman aged 70-85 years with acute or convalescent COVID-19. The CDR3 runs from the conserved cysteine through the conserved F or W. Fields, in order: D gene, V gene, J gene, CDR3 protein, CDR3 DNA. D genes are given only for firm matches.

D gene: TRBD2; V gene: TRBV27; J gene: TRBJ2-5; CDR3 protein: CASSPTSGGQETQYF; CDR3 DNA: TGTGCCAGCAGCCCGACTAGCGGGGGGCAAGAGACCCAGTACTTC
D gene: .; V gene: TRBV2; J gene: TRBJ1-3; CDR3 protein: CASLRFSGNTIYF; CDR3 DNA: TGTGCCAGCCTACGGTTCTCTGGAAACACCATATATTTT
D gene: TRBD2; V gene: TRBV14; J gene: TRBJ2-7; CDR3 protein: CASSRGTSGPRVEQYF; CDR3 DNA: TGTGCCAGCAGCCGAGGGACTAGCGGGCCGAGAGTAGAGCAGTACTTC
D gene: .; V gene: TRBV5-1; J gene: TRBJ1-3; CDR3 protein: CASSLNQQGLDSGNTIYF; CDR3 DNA: TGCGCCAGCAGCTTAAATCAACAGGGCCTAGACTCTGGAAACACCATATATTTT
D gene: .; V gene: TRBV14; J gene: TRBJ1-2; CDR3 protein: CASSQKGVGYTF; CDR3 DNA: TGTGCCAGCAGCCAAAAAGGGGTAGGCTACACCTTC
D gene: .; V gene: TRBV9; J gene: TRBJ1-6; CDR3 protein: CASSVEEDTLHF; CDR3 DNA: TGTGCCAGCAGCGTAGAAGAAGACACCCTCCACTTT
D gene: TRBD1; V gene: TRBV12-3/TRBV12-4; J gene: TRBJ1-1; CDR3 protein: CAIRQGINTEAFF; CDR3 DNA: TGTGCCATCCGACAGGGGATAAACACTGAAGCTTTCTTT
D gene: .; V gene: TRBV5-1; J gene: TRBJ1-5; CDR3 protein: CASSMEPGVGQPQHF; CDR3 DNA: TGCGCCAGCAGCATGGAGCCAGGGGTGGGTCAGCCCCAGCATTTT
D gene: TRBD2; V gene: TRBV7-9; J gene: TRBJ2-1; CDR3 protein: CASSQGGGSGAQFF; CDR3 DNA: TGTGCCAGCAGCCAAGGCGGGGGGTCCGGTGCGCAGTTCTTC
D gene: .; V gene: TRBV3-1/TRBV3-2; J gene: TRBJ1-1; CDR3 protein: CASSPLAQNTEAFF; CDR3 DNA: TGTGCCAGCAGCCCCCTCGCACAGAACACTGAAGCTTTCTTT
D gene: .; V gene: TRBV5-8; J gene: TRBJ2-2; CDR3 protein: CASSPRAGELFF; CDR3 DNA: TGTGCCAGCAGCCCCCGGGCCGGGGAGCTGTTTTTT
D gene: .; V gene: TRBV5-6; J gene: TRBJ1-3; CDR3 protein: CASSLYIRGRGTIYF; CDR3 DNA: TGTGCCAGCAGCTTGTATATCCGCGGTAGGGGCACCATATATTTT
D gene: .; V gene: TRBV4-2; J gene: TRBJ1-3; CDR3 protein: CASSQGTANTIYF; CDR3 DNA: TGTGCCAGCAGCCAAGGGACAGCAAACACCATATATTTT
D gene: TRBD1; V gene: TRBV19; J gene: TRBJ1-2; CDR3 protein: CASSISGTGGFGYTF; CDR3 DNA: TGTGCCAGTAGTATAAGCGGGACAGGGGGATTTGGCTACACCTTC
D gene: .; V gene: TRBV11-2; J gene: TRBJ2-2; CDR3 protein: CASSSQDTGELFF; CDR3 DNA: TGTGCCAGCAGCTCTCAGGACACCGGGGAGCTGTTTTTT
D gene: .; V gene: TRBV5-6; J gene: TRBJ2-2; CDR3 protein: CASSLSQVYTGELFF; CDR3 DNA: TGTGCCAGCAGCTTGTCACAGGTTTACACCGGGGAGCTGTTTTTT
D gene: TRBD1; V gene: TRBV30; J gene: TRBJ1-2; CDR3 protein: CAWSSGTGYGYTF; CDR3 DNA: TGTGCCTGGAGCAGCGGGACAGGTTATGGCTACACCTTC